This T cell receptor beta chain is from a study of blood T cell repertoires in COVID-19. On the study more broadly: Acute and convalescent COVID-19 samples came from the United States, Italy and Spain. T cells, B-cell-depleted T cells, or PBMCs provided the cDNA or gDNA that served as material.

Original analysis: The assay estimated nucleated cells by amplifying reference gene primers. Measured with immunoSEQ multiplex PCR; TCRdb has only the in-frame clones, and not every one. The DNA was the basis for D and trimming; V, J and clone size are from that table. The data show around 26,000 clones, approximately 64% seen once. Per the germline V gene, CDR1 is KGHSH and CDR2 is LQKENI. The CDR3 runs to 14 residues. Losses at the gene ends were 3 bases for V and 7 bases for J; bases not matched to a gene: 8. The sample consisted of peripheral blood. This chain links TRBV18 with TRBJ2-5; 7 bases match TRBD1. This clonotype was obtained from a man between 60 and 75 years old with active or convalescent COVID-19. Here the CDR3 reads CASSPMGTVRTQYF. The CDR3 DNA reads TGTGCCAGCTCACCGATGGGGACAGTGCGGACCCAGTACTTC.